This T cell receptor beta chain was sequenced during a study of shared clonotypes between healthy human individuals. On the study more broadly: A couple of female and a few male donors aged 18 to 49 were enrolled.

In the original analysis: Filtering of immunoSEQ junctional sequences could not match full-length read filtering. Some clones are missing from TCRdb's copy, which holds only in-frame ones; the method was immunoSEQ multiplex PCR. That table is the source of V, J and clone size, and D and trimming were worked out from the DNA. Of 2 million to 3 million clones in the sample, approximately 93% were seen once. CD45RA-negative memory and CD45RA+ naive subsets were split from the CD4+ cells. Germline values: CDR1 SEHNR, CDR2 FQNEAQ (reference sequence). Trimming removed 5 bases from V and 2 bases from J, with 9 bases in between. This CDR3 contains 13 residues. About this clone: Distinct nucleotide sequences in the sample also encode this CDR3.

The sequencing sample was made of naive CD4+ T cells from PBMCs. Subset given: CD45RA+ positively selected. The rearrangement uses TRBV7-9 and TRBJ1-1; maybe TRBD1 (6 bases). This receptor was obtained from a man younger than 35 in good health. Some clones in this sample may be carry-over from other donors' samples. This CDR3 reads CASSRGGNTEAFF. Here the CDR3 DNA reads TGTGCCAGCAGCCGAGGGGGTAACACTGAAGCTTTCTTT.